The source of this T cell receptor beta chain is a study of blood T cell repertoires in COVID-19. The data were produced by immunoSEQ multiplex PCR, yet TCRdb's version contains in-frame clones alone and is incomplete. The table includes roughly 150,000 clones, 70% to 90% detected once. CDR3 size: 13 residues. Germline CDR1 is SGHDN and CDR2 is FVKESK. Between the trimmed V and J ends, which lost 0 bases and 6 bases, there was a span of 9 bases. Sequences were obtained from peripheral blood. The V gene is TRBV14, the J gene TRBJ2-7; D is unclear. The clonotype comes from a woman aged 60 to 75 with COVID-19, enrolled during active disease. This CDR3 reads CASSQDRSSEQYF. The CDR3 DNA sequence: TGTGCCAGCAGCCAAGACAGGTCGAGCGAGCAGTACTTC.